This TCR beta chain was sequenced during a study of blood T cell repertoires in COVID-19. The CDR3 is 14 amino acids. Germline V gene lookup returns CDR1 SGHAT and CDR2 FQNNGV. The V gene end was trimmed by 1 base and the J gene end by 7 bases; junction bases not matched to a gene: 5. Produced via immunoSEQ multiplex PCR; TCRdb's table is partial and in-frame only. This sample carries almost 400,000 clones, about 89% of them seen once, and the ten largest clones take about 2.1%. The clonotype originates from a woman aged 60-75 years with COVID-19, enrolled during active disease. The chain recombines TRBV11-2 with TRBJ1-2; 8 nucleotides agree with TRBD1. What was sequenced was peripheral blood. CDR3 protein: CASSLGPGGIGYTF. CDR3 bases: TGTGCCAGCAGCTTAGGTCCAGGGGGCATTGGCTACACCTTC. Full variable domain (remainder filled in from reference TRBV11-2 and TRBJ1-2): EAGVAQSPRYKIIEKRQSVAFWCNPISGHATLYWYQQILGQGPKLLIQFQNNGVVDDSQLPKDRFSAERLKGVDSTLKIQPAKLEDSAVYLCASSLGPGGIGYTFGSGTRLTVV.